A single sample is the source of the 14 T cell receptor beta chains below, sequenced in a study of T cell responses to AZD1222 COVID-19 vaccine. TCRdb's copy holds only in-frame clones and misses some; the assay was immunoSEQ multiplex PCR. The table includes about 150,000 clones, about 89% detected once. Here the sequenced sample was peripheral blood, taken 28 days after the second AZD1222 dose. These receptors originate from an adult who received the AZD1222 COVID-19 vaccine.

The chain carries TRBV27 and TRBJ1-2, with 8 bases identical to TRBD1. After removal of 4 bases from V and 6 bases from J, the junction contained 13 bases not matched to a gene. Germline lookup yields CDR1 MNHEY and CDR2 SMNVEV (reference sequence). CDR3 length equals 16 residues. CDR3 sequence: CASSSPTGVDGHGYTF. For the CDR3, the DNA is TGTGCCAGCAGTTCCCCGACAGGGGTGGACGGGCATGGCTACACCTTC.

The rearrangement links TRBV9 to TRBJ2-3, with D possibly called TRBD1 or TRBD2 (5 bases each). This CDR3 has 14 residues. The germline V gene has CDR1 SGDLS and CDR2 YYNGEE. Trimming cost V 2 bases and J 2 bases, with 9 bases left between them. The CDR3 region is CASSVRDVTDTQYF. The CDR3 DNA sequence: TGTGCCAGCAGCGTGAGGGACGTCACAGATACGCAGTATTTT.

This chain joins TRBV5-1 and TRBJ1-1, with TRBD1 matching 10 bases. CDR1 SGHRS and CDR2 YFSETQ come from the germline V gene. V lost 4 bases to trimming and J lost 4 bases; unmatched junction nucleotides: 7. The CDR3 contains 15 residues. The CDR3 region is CASSEKDRGATEAFF. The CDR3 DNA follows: TGCGCCAGCAGCGAAAAGGACAGGGGGGCCACTGAAGCTTTCTTT.

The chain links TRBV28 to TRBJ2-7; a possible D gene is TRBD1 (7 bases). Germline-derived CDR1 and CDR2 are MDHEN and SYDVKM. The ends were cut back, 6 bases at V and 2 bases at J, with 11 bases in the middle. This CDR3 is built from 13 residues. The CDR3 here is CASRQGGPYEQYF. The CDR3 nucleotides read TGTGCCAGCAGGCAGGGGGGCCCCTACGAGCAGTACTTC.

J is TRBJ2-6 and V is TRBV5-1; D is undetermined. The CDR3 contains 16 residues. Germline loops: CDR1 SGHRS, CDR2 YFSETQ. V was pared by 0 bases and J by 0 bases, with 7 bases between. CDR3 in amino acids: CASSLEARSGANVLTF. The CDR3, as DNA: TGCGCCAGCAGCTTGGAAGCTCGCTCTGGGGCCAACGTCCTGACTTTC.

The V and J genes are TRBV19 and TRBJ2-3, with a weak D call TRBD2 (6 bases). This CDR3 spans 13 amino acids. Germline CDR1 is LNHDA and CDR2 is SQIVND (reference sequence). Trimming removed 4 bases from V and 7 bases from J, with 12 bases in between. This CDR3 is CASSKGGVNTQYF. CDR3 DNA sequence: TGTGCCAGTAGTAAGGGAGGAGTGAATACGCAGTATTTT.

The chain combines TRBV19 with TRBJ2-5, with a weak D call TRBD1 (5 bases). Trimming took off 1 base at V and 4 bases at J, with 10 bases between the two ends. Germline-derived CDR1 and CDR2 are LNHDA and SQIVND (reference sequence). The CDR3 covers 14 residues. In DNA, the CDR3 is TGTGCCAGTAGTATAGGCTCCACAGGAGAGACCCAGTACTTC. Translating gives CASSIGSTGETQYF. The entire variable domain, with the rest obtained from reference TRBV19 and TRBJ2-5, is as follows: DGGITQSPKYLFRKEGQNVTLSCEQNLNHDAMYWYRQDPGQGLRLIYYSQIVNDFQKGDIAEGYSVSREKKESFPLTVTSAQKNPTAFYLCASSIGSTGETQYFGPGTRLLVL.

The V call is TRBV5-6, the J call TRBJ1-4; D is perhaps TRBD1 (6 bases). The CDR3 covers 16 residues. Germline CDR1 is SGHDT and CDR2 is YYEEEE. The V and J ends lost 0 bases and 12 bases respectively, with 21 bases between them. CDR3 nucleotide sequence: TGTGCCAGCAGCTTGGGGATGACAGGACTAATGAAGGAACTGTTTTTT. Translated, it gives CASSLGMTGLMKELFF.

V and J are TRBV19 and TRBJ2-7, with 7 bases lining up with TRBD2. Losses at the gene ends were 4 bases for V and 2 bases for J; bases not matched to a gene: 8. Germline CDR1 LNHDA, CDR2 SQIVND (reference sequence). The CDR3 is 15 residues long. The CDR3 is CASSKPPAGAYEQYF. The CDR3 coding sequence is TGTGCCAGTAGTAAACCCCCTGCGGGGGCCTACGAGCAGTACTTC.

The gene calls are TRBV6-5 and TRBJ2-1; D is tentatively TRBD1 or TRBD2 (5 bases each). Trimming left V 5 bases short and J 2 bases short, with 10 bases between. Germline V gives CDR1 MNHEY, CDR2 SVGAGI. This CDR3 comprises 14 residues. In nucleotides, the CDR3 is TGTGCCAGCAGTCCCGGGGCAGCCTACAATGAGCAGTTCTTC. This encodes CASSPGAAYNEQFF.

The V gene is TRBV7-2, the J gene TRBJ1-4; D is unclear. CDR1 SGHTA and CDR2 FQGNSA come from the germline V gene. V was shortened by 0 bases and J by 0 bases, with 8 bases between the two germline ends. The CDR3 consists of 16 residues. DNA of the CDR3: TGTGCCAGCAGCTTAGCGATGACCGCAACTAATGAAAAACTGTTTTTT. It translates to CASSLAMTATNEKLFF. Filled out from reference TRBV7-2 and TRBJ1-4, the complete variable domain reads GAGVSQSPSNKVTEKGKDVELRCDPISGHTALYWYRQSLGQGLEFLIYFQGNSAPDKSGLPSDRFSAERTGGSVSTLTIQRTQQEDSAVYLCASSLAMTATNEKLFFGSGTQLSVL.

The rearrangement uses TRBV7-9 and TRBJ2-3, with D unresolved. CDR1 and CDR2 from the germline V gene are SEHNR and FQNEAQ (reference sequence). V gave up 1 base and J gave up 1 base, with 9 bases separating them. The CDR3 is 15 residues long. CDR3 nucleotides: TGTGCCAGCAGCTTAGTATCCCCTGGCACAGATACGCAGTATTTT. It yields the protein CASSLVSPGTDTQYF.

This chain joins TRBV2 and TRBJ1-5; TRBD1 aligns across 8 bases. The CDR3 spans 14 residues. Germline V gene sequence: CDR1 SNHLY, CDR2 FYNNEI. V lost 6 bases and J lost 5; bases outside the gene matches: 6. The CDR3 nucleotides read TGTGCCAGCAGCGAACAGGGGGGGGATCAGCCCCAGCATTTT. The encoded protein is CASSEQGGDQPQHF.

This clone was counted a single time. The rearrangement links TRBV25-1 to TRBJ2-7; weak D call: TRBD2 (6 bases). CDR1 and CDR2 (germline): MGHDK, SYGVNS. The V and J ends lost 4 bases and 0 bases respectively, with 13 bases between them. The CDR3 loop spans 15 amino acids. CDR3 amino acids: CASSGTGTASYEQYF. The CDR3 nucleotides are TGTGCCAGCAGTGGAACCGGGACTGCCTCCTACGAGCAGTACTTC.